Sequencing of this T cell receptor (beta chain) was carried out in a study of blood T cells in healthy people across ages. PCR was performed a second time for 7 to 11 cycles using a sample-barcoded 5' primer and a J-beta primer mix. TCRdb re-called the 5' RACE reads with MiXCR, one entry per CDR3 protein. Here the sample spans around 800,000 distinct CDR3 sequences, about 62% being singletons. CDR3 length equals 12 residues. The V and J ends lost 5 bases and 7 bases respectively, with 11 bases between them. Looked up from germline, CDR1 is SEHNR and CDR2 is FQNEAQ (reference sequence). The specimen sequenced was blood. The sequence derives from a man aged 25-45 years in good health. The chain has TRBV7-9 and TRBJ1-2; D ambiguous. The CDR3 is CASSPPDLGYTF. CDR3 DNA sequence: TGTGCCAGCAGCCCGCCGGATCTTGGCTACACCTTC.